This entry lists 14 T cell receptor beta chains sequenced from one sample in a study of cytomegalovirus exposure and HLA in healthy donors. Primers for the PCR totalled 60 Vbeta and 13 Jbeta. TCRdb keeps only in-frame clones here, not all; method: immunoSEQ multiplex PCR. The sample lists about 160,000 clones, around three quarters occurring once. Sequencing was done on a sample of PBMCs. These receptors came from a woman aged 35 to 49 in good health and CMV-seronegative.

The genes are TRBV5-6 and TRBJ2-5; 13 bases map to TRBD2. This CDR3 has 15 amino acids. The J segment lost 3 bases and the V segment lost 5 bases, leaving 4 bases of the junction unmatched. Per germline, CDR1 SGHDT and CDR2 YYEEEE. For the CDR3, the DNA is TGTGCCAGCAGGCTGGGACTAGCGGGGAAAGAGACCCAGTACTTC. Translating gives CASRLGLAGKETQYF.

In this sample, this clone turned up once. This chain joins TRBV10-3 and TRBJ2-1; no definite D call. V was clipped by 4 bases and J by 7 bases, with 8 bases between them. Per germline, CDR1 ENHRY and CDR2 SYGVKD. This CDR3 is 12 amino acids long. The DNA of the CDR3 is TGTGCCATCAGTGCACAAGCGAATGAGCAGTTCTTC. This encodes CAISAQANEQFF.

The CDR3 nucleotides read TGTGCCAGCAGTCGGACAGGGTTCTACTCCTACGAGCAGTACTTC. Translation gives CASSRTGFYSYEQYF. The chain carries TRBV27 and TRBJ2-7, with TRBD1 identical over 8 bases. Unmatched junction bases numbered 6, after V lost 5 bases and J lost 0 bases. The CDR3 is 15 amino acids. Germline V gene lookup returns CDR1 MNHEY and CDR2 SMNVEV (reference sequence).

The chain uses TRBV5-3 and TRBJ2-5, with TRBD1 as a possible D gene (5 bases). TRBV5-3 is recorded as an ORF, its role being uncertain. This CDR3 contains 14 residues. V shed 4 bases and J shed 3 bases, with 13 bases lying between them. CDR3 region: CARSLRAGKETQYF. CDR3 sequence (DNA): TGTGCCAGAAGCCTCCGTGCAGGGAAAGAGACCCAGTACTTC.

The chain joins TRBV11-2 to TRBJ1-1, with D unresolved. V was cut by 1 base and J by 6 bases, with 12 bases left in between. CDR1 and CDR2 from the germline V gene are SGHAT and FQNNGV. This CDR3 spans 14 amino acids. The CDR3 protein is CASSLGQDRSEAFF. Here the CDR3 DNA reads TGTGCCAGCAGCTTAGGGCAGGATCGGTCTGAAGCTTTCTTT.

J is TRBJ1-2 and V is TRBV19; D is perhaps TRBD1 (5 bases). Trimming pared 7 bases from V and 4 bases from J, leaving 19 bases between. Germline CDR1 is LNHDA and CDR2 is SQIVND (reference sequence). The CDR3 extends over 15 amino acids. CDR3 protein: CASIPTHGTGYGYTF. In DNA form, the CDR3 reads TGTGCCAGTATCCCCACACACGGGACTGGCTATGGCTACACCTTC.

The chain uses TRBV2 and TRBJ1-2; a weak D match, TRBD1 (6 bases). V lost 7 bases, J lost 4 bases, and 13 bases lay in between. CDR1 SNHLY and CDR2 FYNNEI come from the germline V gene. The CDR3 totals 13 residues. The CDR3 coding sequence is TGTGCCAGCAATCAGGGGCTCGGCTATGGCTACACCTTC. Translating it yields CASNQGLGYGYTF.

J is TRBJ1-2 and V is TRBV4-2; D uncertain. The CDR3 sequence is 14 residues long. The germline V gene encodes CDR1 LGHNA and CDR2 YNFKEQ. With 4 bases removed from V and 8 bases from J, the gap between germline ends came to 17 bases. The CDR3 protein is CASSLPEVTSGYTF. DNA of the CDR3: TGTGCCAGCAGCCTTCCGGAGGTGACTAGCGGCTACACCTTC.

V usage is TRBV28 and J usage is TRBJ1-4, with D maybe TRBD1 (5 bases). Per the germline V gene, CDR1 is MDHEN and CDR2 is SYDVKM. CDR3 length: 15 amino acids. Between the trimmed V and J ends, which lost 3 bases and 10 bases, there was a span of 18 bases. The CDR3, as DNA: TGTGCCAGCAGTTTGAAGTTTCAGGGTCTGGGAAAACTGTTTTTT. Translated, it gives CASSLKFQGLGKLFF.

This sequence joins TRBV28 and TRBJ2-1; no clear D. Germline loops: CDR1 MDHEN, CDR2 SYDVKM. The CDR3 covers 14 residues. The V end lost 5 bases, the J end lost 9 bases, and 17 bases lay between the germline ends. As DNA, the CDR3 is TGTGCCAGCAGTGAACTGCCTGGGTCAGGTGAGCAGTTCTTC. Translating gives CASSELPGSGEQFF.

The CDR3 sequence: CASSQDQASARSGANVLTF. The CDR3 DNA follows: TGCGCCAGCAGCCAAGATCAGGCGTCCGCCCGCTCTGGGGCCAACGTCCTGACTTTC. This sequence joins TRBV4-1 and TRBJ2-6; D ambiguous. V dropped 0 bases and J dropped 0 bases, with 15 bases sitting between them. Germline CDR1 is MGHRA and CDR2 is YSYEKL. There are 19 residues in the CDR3.

The chain links TRBV10-3 to TRBJ2-7; D might be TRBD1 (5 bases). Trimming removed 4 bases from V and 5 bases from J, with 18 bases in between. CDR3 size: 15 residues. In germline, CDR1 is ENHRY, CDR2 SYGVKD. The CDR3 DNA sequence: TGTGCCATCAGTGTAGGACAACAGCTCAGGAACGAGCAGTACTTC. This gives the protein CAISVGQQLRNEQYF.

The rearrangement uses TRBV2 and TRBJ2-6, with D perhaps matching TRBD1 (5 bases). CDR3 length: 17 residues. The V gene's germline CDR1 is SNHLY and CDR2 FYNNEI. Trimming removed 8 bases from V and 5 bases from J, with 22 bases in between. The CDR3: CASARPQGRSRANVLTF. The CDR3 region has the DNA TGTGCCAGCGCCCGACCCCAGGGTCGATCGAGGGCCAACGTCCTGACTTTC.

The chain's CDR3 is CASSPRLGRLAKNIQYF. CDR3 coding DNA: TGTGCCAGCTCGCCCCGGCTAGGGAGACTAGCCAAAAACATTCAGTACTTC. The chain employs TRBV18 and TRBJ2-4, with D maybe TRBD2 (5 bases). The germline V and J ends were trimmed by 6 bases and 0 bases, with 18 bases remaining between them. CDR1 and CDR2 from the germline V gene are KGHSH and LQKENI. This CDR3 is 17 amino acids long.